This TCR beta chain originates from a study of blood T cell repertoires in COVID-19. For the study at large: Acute-phase and convalescent COVID-19 samples originated in the United States, Italy and Spain. PBMCs, B-cell-depleted T cells, or T cells provided the cDNA or gDNA that made up the material.

CDR3 length: 13 residues. The germline V and J ends were trimmed by 4 bases and 4 bases, with 11 bases remaining between them. Per germline, CDR1 MNHNS and CDR2 SASEGT. Original processing notes: How many nucleated cells were present was estimated from reference gene primer amplification. This table comes from immunoSEQ multiplex PCR, and its TCRdb copy is limited to in-frame clones, with some not included. Clone size and the V and J calls come from that table; the DNA yielded D and trimming. In the table there are about 89,000 clones, 60% to 85% of which are singletons. This clonotype originated in a human donor in a cohort sampled during active COVID-19. The sample taken for sequencing was peripheral blood. This rearrangement joins TRBV6-1 to TRBJ2-7; weak D call: TRBD1 (5 bases). The CDR3 nucleotides read TGTGCCAGCAGTGTTCAGACAGCATACGAGCAGTACTTC. Its protein is CASSVQTAYEQYF.